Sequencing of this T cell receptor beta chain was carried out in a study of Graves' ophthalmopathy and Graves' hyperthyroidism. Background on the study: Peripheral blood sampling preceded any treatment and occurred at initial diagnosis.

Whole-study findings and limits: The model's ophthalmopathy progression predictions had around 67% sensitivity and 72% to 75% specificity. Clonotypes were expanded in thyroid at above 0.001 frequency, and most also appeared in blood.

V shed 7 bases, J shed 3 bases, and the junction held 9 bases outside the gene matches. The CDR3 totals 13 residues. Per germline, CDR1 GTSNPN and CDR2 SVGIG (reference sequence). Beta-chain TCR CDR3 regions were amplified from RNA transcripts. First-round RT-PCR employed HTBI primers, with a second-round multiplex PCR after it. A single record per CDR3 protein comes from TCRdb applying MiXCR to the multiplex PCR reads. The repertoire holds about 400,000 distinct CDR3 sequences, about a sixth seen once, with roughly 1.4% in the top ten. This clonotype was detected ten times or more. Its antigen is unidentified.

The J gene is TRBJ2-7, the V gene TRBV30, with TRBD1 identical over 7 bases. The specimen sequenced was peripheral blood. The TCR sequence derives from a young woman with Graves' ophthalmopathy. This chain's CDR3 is CAYVRDSDYEQYF. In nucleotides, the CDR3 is TGTGCCTACGTCCGGGACAGCGACTACGAGCAGTACTTC.